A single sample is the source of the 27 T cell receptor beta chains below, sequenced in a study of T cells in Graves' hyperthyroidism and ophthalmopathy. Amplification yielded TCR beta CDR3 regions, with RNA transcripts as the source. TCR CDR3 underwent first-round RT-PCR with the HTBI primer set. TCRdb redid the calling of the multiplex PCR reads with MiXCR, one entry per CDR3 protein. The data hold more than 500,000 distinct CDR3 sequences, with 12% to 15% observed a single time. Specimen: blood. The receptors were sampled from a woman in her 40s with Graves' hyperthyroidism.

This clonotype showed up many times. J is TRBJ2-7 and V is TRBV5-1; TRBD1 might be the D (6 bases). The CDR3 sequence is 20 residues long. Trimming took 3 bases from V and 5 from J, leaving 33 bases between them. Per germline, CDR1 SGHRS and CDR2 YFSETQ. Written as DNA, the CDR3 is TGCGCCAGCAGCTCCCCTTCCGATATCGACAGGACCTACGGGGTGGACGAGCAGTACTTC. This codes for CASSSPSDIDRTYGVDEQYF.

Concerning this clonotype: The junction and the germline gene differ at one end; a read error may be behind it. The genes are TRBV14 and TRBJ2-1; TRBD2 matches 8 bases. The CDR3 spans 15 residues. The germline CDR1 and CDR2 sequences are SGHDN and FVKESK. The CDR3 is CASSQPGLGYNEQFF. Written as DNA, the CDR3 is TGTGCCAGCAGCCAGCCGGGACTAGGATACAATGAGCAATTCTTC.

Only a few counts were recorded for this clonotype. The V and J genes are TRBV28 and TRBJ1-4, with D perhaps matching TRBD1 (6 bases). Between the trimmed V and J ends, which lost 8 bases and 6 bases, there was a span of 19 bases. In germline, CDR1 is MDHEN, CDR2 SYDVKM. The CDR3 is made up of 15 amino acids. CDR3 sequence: CASWGSGALDEKLFF. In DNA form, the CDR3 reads TGTGCCAGCTGGGGATCGGGGGCGCTGGATGAAAAACTGTTTTTT.

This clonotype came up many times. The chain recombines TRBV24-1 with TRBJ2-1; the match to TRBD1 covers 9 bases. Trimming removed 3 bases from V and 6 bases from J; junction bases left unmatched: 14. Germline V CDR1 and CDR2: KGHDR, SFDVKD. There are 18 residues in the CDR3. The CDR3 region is CATSDHGAGTGLINEQFF. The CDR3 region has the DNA TGTGCCACCAGTGATCACGGGGCCGGGACAGGGCTTATCAATGAGCAGTTCTTC.

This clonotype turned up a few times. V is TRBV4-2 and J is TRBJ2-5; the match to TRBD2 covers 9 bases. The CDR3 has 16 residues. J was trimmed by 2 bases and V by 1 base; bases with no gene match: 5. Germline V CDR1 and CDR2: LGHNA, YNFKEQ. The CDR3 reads CASSQVAGEGQETQYF. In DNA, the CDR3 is TGTGCCAGCAGCCAAGTAGCGGGAGAGGGTCAAGAGACCCAGTACTTC.

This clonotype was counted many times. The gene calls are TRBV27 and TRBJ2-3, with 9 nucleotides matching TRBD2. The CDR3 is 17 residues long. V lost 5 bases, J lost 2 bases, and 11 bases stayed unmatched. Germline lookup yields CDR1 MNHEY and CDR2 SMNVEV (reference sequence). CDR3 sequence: CASSGGRVVKDTDTQYF. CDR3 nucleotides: TGTGCCAGCAGTGGCGGGAGGGTGGTTAAGGACACAGATACGCAGTATTTT.

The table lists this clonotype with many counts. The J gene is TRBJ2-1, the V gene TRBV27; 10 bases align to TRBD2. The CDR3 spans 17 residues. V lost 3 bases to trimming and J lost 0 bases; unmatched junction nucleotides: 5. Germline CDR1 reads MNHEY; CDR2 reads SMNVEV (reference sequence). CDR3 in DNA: TGTGCCAGCAGTTTTCGGGCTAGCGGGAGCTCCTACAATGAGCAGTTCTTC. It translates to CASSFRASGSSYNEQFF.

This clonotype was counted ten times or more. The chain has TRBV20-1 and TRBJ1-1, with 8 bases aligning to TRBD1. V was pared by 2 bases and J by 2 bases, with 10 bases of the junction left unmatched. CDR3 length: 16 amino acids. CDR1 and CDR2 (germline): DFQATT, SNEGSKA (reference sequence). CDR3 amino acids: CSARPYLTGGNTEAFF. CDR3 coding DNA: TGCAGTGCTAGACCCTACCTAACAGGGGGTAACACTGAAGCTTTCTTT.

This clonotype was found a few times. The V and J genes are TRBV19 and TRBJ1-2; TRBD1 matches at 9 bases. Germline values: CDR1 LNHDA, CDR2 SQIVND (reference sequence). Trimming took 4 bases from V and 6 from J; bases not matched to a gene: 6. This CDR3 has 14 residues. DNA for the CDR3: TGTGCCAGTAGTACCAGGACAGGGGAGAATGGCTACACCTTC. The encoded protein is CASSTRTGENGYTF.

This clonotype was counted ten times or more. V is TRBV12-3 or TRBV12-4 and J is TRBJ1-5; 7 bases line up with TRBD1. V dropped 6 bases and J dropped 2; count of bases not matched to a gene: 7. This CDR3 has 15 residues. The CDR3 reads CASSEGGAGNQPQHF. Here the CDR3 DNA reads TGTGCCAGCAGCGAAGGGGGCGCGGGCAATCAGCCCCAGCATTTT.

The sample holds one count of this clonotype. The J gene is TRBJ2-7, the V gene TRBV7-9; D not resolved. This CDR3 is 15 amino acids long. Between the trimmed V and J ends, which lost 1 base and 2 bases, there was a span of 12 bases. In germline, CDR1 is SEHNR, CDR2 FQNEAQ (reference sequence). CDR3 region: CASSLEAGSAYEQYF. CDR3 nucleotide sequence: TGTGCCAGCAGCTTAGAAGCAGGATCGGCCTACGAGCAGTACTTC.

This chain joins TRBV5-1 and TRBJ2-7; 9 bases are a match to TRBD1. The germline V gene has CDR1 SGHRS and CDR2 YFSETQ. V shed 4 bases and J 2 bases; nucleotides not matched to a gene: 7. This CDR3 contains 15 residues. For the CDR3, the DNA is TGCGCCAGCAGCGCCGGGACAGGGTATACCTACGAGCAGTACTTC. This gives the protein CASSAGTGYTYEQYF.

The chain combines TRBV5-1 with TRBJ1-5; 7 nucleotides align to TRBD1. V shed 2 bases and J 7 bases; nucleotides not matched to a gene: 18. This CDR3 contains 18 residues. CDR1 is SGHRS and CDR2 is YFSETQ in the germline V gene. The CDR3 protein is CASSFLSPAEGGGQPQHF. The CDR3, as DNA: TGCGCCAGCAGCTTCCTTTCCCCCGCCGAAGGGGGCGGGCAGCCCCAGCATTTT. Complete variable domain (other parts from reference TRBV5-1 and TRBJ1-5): KAGVTQTPRYLIKTRGQQVTLSCSPISGHRSVSWYQQTPGQGLQFLFEYFSETQRNKGNFPGRFSGRQFSNSRSEMNVSTLELGDSALYLCASSFLSPAEGGGQPQHFGDGTRLSIL.

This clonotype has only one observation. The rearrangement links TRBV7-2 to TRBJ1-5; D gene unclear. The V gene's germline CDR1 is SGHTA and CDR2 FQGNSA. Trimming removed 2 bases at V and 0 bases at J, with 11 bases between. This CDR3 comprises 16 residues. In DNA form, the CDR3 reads TGTGCCAGCAGCTTACTGGACGGGAATAGCAATCAGCCCCAGCATTTT. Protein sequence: CASSLLDGNSNQPQHF.

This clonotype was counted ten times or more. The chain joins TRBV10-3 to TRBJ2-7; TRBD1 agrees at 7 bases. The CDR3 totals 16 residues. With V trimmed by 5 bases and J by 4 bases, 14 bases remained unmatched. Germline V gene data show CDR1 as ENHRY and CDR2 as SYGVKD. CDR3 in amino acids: CAISRTGEMGLYEQYF. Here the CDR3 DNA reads TGTGCCATCAGTAGAACAGGGGAAATGGGATTATACGAGCAGTACTTC.

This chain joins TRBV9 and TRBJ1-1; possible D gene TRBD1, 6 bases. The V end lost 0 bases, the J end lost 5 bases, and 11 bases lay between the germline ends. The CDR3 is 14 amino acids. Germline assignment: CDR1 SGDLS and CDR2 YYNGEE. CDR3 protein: CASSVDGRGTEAFF. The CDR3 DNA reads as TGTGCCAGCAGCGTAGACGGGAGGGGGACTGAAGCTTTCTTT.

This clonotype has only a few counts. The CDR3 sequence: CASRLSGLVGRDYGYTF. The CDR3 bases are TGTGCCAGCAGACTAAGTGGCTTGGTGGGACGGGACTATGGCTACACCTTC. The chain couples TRBV7-9 to TRBJ1-2, with a possible D match to TRBD1 (5 bases). Trimming took 6 bases from V and 3 from J, leaving 23 bases between them. Looked up from germline, CDR1 is SEHNR and CDR2 is FQNEAQ (reference sequence). The CDR3 is made up of 17 amino acids.

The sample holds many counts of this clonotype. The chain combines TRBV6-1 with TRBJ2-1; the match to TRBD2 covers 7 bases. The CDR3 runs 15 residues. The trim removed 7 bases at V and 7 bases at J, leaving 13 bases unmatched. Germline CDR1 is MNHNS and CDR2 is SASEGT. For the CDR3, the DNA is TGTGCCAGCACCTTAGCGGGCCGAGCCGGAAATGAGCAGTTCTTC. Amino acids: CASTLAGRAGNEQFF.

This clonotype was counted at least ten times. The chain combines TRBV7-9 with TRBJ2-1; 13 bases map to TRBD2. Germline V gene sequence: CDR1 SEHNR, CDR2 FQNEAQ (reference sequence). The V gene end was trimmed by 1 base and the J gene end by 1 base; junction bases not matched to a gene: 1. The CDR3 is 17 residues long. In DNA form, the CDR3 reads TGTGCCAGCAGCTTAGAACTAGCGGGAGGGTCCTACAATGAGCAGTTCTTC. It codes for CASSLELAGGSYNEQFF.

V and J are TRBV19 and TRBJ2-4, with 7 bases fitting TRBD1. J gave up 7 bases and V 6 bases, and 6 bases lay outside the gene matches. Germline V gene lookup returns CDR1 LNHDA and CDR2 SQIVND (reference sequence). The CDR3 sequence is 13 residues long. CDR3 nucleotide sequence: TGTGCCAGTAGACGGGACAGTAGTAACATTCAGTACTTC. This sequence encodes CASRRDSSNIQYF.

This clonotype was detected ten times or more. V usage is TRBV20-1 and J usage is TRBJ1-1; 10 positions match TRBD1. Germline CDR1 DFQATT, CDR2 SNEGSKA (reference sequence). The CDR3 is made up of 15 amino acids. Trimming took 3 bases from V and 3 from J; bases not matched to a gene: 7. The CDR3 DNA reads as TGCAGTGCTAGGGACAGGGGGTTGACGTACACTGAAGCTTTCTTT. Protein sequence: CSARDRGLTYTEAFF.

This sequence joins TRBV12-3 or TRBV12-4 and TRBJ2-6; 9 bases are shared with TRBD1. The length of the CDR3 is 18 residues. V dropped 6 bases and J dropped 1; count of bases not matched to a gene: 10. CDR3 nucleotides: TGTGCCAGCAGCCCCAGGACAGGGGATTTTTCTGGGGCCAACGTCCTGACTTTC. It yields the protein CASSPRTGDFSGANVLTF.

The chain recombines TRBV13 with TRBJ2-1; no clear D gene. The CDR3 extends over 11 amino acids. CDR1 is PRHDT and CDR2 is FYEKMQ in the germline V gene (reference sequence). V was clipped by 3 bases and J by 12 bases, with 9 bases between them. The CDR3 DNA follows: TGTGCCAGCAGCTTGACGCAAGGGCAGTTCTTC. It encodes CASSLTQGQFF.

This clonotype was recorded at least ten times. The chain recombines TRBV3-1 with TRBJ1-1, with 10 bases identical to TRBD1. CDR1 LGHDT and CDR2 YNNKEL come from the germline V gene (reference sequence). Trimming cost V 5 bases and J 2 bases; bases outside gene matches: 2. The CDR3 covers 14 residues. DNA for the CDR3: TGTGCCAGCAGCGAGACAGGGGGCAACACTGAAGCTTTCTTT. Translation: CASSETGGNTEAFF.

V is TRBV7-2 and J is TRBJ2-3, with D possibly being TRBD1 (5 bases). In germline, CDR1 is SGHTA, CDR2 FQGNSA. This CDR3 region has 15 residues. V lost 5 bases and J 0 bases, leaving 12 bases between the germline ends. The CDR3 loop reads CASSPGHESTDTQYF. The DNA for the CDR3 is TGTGCCAGCAGCCCAGGACACGAAAGCACAGATACGCAGTATTTT.

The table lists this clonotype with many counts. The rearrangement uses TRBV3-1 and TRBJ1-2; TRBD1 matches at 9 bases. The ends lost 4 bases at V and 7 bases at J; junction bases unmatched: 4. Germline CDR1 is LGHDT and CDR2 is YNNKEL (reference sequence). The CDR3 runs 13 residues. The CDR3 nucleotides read TGTGCCAGCAGCCCGGACAGGGGTAGTGGCTACACCTTC. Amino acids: CASSPDRGSGYTF.

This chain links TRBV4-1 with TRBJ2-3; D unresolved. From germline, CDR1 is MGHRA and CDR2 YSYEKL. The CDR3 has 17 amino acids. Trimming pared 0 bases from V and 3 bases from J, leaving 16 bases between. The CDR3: CASSQDYSGGSTDTQYF. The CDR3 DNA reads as TGCGCCAGCAGCCAAGATTATTCGGGCGGATCAACAGATACGCAGTATTTT.